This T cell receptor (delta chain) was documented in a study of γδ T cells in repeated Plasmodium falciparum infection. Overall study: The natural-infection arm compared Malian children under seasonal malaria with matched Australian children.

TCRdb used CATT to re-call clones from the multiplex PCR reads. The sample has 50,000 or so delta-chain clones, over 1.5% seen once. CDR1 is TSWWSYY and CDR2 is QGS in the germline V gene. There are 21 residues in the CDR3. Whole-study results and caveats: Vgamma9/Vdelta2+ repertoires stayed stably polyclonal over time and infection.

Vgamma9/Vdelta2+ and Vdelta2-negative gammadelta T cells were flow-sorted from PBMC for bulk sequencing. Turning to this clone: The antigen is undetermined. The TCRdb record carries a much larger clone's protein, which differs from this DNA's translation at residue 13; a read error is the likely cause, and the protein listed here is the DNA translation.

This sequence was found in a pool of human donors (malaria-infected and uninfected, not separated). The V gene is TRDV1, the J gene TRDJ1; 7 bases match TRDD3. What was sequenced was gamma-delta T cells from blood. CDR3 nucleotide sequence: TGTGCTCTTGGGGAGCTCCCTACCAGCCTCCCTGAACCGGGGGATCCCGATAAACTCATCTTC. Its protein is CALGELPTSLPEPGDPDKLIF.